The entry below gives a single T cell receptor (beta chain) sequence along with its context. The V and J ends lost 0 bases and 6 bases respectively, with 9 bases between them. The CDR3 contains 12 residues. Germline assignment: CDR1 GTSNPN and CDR2 SVGIG (reference sequence). Profiled with immunoSEQ multiplex PCR; TCRdb holds only in-frame clones, not every one. The profile covers roughly 230,000 clones, with 89% appearing a single time and roughly 4.5% taken by the ten largest. This entry belongs to a study of blood T cell repertoires in COVID-19. Study context: From the United States, Italy and Spain came samples of acute and convalescent COVID-19. PBMCs, B-cell-depleted T cells, or T cells provided the cDNA or gDNA that made up the material.

The chain links TRBV30 to TRBJ2-7; D gene unclear. Sequencing was done on a sample of peripheral blood. The receptor's source is a woman aged 40 to 55 who had recovered from COVID-19. As DNA, the CDR3 is TGTGCCTGGAGTGTACTTGTACTCGAGCAGTACTTC. It yields the protein CAWSVLVLEQYF.